This TCR beta chain was identified during a study of OX40 agonist ivuxolimab in advanced cancers. Broadly, across the study: Ivuxolimab was a fully human IgG2 agonistic monoclonal antibody targeting the costimulatory receptor OX40 (CD134). Intravenous ivuxolimab was administered to patients every 2 weeks at six dose levels: 0.01, 0.1, 0.3, 1.5, 3 and 10 mg/kg. Of the approximately 54 dose-escalation patients, hepatocellular carcinoma was present in about 19, melanoma in approximately 15, renal cell carcinoma in 9 and head and neck cancer in 9. The dose-escalation cohort was about 83% male with a mean age of about 65 years, ranging from about 20 to 80. Patients were allowed to have had prior anti-PD-1, anti-PD-L1 or anti-CTLA-4 therapy, and approximately 41% of the dose-escalation patients had previously received checkpoint inhibitors. Partial responses occurred in three dose-escalation patients: two with cutaneous melanoma and one with hepatocellular carcinoma. Peripheral TCRbeta sequencing aimed to test whether ivuxolimab altered TCR sequence diversity and caused clonal T-cell expansion. The paper reports the monotherapy dose-escalation portion (N ≈ 52 patients) of the phase I ivuxolimab trial. Results the study describes overall, beyond this receptor: At doses from 0.1 to 3.0 mg/kg, clonal expansion was seen in both CD4+ and CD8+ blood T cells between baseline and week 6. The antigen specificity of the peripheral T cells that underwent clonal expansion was not determined. In the 0.1-3.0 mg/kg groups, partial responders had among the lowest normalized peripheral clonal expansion, particularly in CD8+ T cells. After ivuxolimab, expanded clones were on average more numerous among CD8+ T cells than among CD4+ T cells. Low levels of normalized T-cell clonal expansion were also seen in some patients who did not respond.

The trial excluded patients who had a history of autoimmune disease or were on systemic immunosuppression. Peripheral blood for TCR sequencing was collected from all dose cohorts at baseline, on cycle 4 day 1, and on cycle 7 day 1. Samples came from an open-label, multicenter, first-in-human phase I dose-escalation trial of ivuxolimab. Adults with locally advanced or metastatic melanoma, renal cell, hepatocellular, or head and neck squamous cell carcinoma were enrolled in the trial. Before TCR sequencing, CD4+ T cells and CD8+ T cells from peripheral blood were sorted into separate populations. Genomic DNA was extracted from sorted cells for sequencing of the TCRbeta CDR3 region. TCRbeta CDR3 regions were sequenced using the immunoSEQ Assay. TCRdb obtained this table from immuneACCESS and retained in-frame rearrangements with V and J assigned. These tables miss some clones; where compared with another copy, unresolved V genes account for less than half of the shortfall, and the remainder is unexplained. Here the sample has about 66,000 clones; roughly 76% occur a single time. Clones ranked in the top ten supply roughly 1.5% of the sample.

In regard to this clone: What antigen it recognizes has not been identified. No base quality information exists; no much larger clone differs at one position.

Spanning cysteine to phenylalanine, the CDR3 consists of 16 amino acids. Only CDR3 DNA remains: 48 bases, in frame from the first base. V was cut back by 3 bases and J by 8 bases, leaving a gap of 19 bases between them. According to the germline V gene (reference sequence), CDR1 reads LNHNV and CDR2 reads YYDKDF. In this chain, TRBV15 is recombined with TRBJ1-4; no D gene call is confident. This clonotype was obtained from an adult with an advanced solid tumor such as melanoma, head and neck, liver or kidney cancer. Sequencing was performed on CD4+ or CD8+ T cells sorted from blood, taken in a trial of the OX40 agonist ivuxolimab. The DNA is as follows: TGTGCCACCAGCAGTGCTACTGGGCATCAAGGGGAAAAACTGTTTTTT. Its coded protein is CATSSATGHQGEKLFF.